This T cell receptor (beta chain) was documented in a study of T cells of healthy individuals. TCRdb recomputed calls from the 5' RACE reads with MiXCR, one row per CDR3 protein. The sample yields tens of thousands of distinct CDR3 sequences, around 15% seen once. The sequence derives from a human donor in good health.

This CDR3 is CASMDPNTEAFF. In nucleotides, the CDR3 is TGTGCCAGCATGGACCCAAACACTGAAGCTTTCTTT. This chain joins TRBV3-1 and TRBJ1-1; D unresolved. This CDR3 region has 12 residues. V was trimmed by 7 bases and J by 2 bases, leaving 8 bases between them. Germline V gives CDR1 LGHDT, CDR2 YNNKEL (reference sequence).